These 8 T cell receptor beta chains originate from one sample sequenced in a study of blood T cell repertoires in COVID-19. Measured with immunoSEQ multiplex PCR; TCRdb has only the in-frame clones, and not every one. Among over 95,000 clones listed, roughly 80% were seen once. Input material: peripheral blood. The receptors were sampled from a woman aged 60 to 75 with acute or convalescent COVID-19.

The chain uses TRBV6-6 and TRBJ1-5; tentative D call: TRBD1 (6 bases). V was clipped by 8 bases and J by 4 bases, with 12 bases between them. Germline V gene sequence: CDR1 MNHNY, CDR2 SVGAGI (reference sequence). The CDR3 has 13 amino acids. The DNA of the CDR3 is TGTGCCAGCGATGGACAGTATAATCAGCCCCAGCATTTT. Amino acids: CASDGQYNQPQHF.

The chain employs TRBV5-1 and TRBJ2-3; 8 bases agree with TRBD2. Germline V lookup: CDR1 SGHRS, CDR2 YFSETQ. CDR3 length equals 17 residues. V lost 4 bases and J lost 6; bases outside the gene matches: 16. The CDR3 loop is CASSLPLPGGAGDTQYF. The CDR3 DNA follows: TGCGCCAGCAGCCTCCCCTTGCCCGGGGGGGCAGGGGATACGCAGTATTTT.

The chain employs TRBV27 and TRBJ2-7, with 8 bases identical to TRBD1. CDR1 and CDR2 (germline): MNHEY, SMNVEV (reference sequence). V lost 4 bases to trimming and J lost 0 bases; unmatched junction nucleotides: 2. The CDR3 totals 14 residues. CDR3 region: CASSSTGVSYEQYF. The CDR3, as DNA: TGTGCCAGCAGTTCGACAGGGGTCTCCTACGAGCAGTACTTC.

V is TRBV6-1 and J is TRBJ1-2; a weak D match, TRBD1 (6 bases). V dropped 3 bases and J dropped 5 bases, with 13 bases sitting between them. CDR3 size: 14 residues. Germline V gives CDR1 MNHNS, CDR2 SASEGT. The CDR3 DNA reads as TGTGCCAGCAGTGACGGCCAGGGGATTTATGGCTACACCTTC. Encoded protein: CASSDGQGIYGYTF.

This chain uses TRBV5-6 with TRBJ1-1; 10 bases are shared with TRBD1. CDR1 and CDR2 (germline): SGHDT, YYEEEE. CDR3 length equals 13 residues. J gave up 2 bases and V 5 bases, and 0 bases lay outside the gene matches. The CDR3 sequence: CASRTGGNTEAFF. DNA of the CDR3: TGTGCCAGCAGGACAGGGGGCAACACTGAAGCTTTCTTT.

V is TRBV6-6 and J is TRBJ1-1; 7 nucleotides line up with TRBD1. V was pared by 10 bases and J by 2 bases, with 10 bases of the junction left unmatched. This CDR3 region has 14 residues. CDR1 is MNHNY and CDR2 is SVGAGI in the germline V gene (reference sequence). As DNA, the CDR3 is TGTGCCACCGGCCGGGACAGACTCAACACTGAAGCTTTCTTT. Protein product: CATGRDRLNTEAFF.

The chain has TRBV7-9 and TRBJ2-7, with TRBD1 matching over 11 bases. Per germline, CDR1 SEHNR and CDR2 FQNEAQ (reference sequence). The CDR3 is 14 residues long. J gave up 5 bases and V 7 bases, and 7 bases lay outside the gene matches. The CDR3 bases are TGTGCCAGCAATCGACCGGGACAGGGGGACGAGCAGTACTTC. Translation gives CASNRPGQGDEQYF.

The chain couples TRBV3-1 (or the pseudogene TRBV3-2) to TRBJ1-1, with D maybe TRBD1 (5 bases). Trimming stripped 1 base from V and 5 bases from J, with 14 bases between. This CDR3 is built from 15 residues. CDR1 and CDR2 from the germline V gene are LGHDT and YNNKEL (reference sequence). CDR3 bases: TGTGCCAGCAGCCAAGGCGGGGGGGTCTGGACTGAAGCTTTCTTT. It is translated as CASSQGGGVWTEAFF.